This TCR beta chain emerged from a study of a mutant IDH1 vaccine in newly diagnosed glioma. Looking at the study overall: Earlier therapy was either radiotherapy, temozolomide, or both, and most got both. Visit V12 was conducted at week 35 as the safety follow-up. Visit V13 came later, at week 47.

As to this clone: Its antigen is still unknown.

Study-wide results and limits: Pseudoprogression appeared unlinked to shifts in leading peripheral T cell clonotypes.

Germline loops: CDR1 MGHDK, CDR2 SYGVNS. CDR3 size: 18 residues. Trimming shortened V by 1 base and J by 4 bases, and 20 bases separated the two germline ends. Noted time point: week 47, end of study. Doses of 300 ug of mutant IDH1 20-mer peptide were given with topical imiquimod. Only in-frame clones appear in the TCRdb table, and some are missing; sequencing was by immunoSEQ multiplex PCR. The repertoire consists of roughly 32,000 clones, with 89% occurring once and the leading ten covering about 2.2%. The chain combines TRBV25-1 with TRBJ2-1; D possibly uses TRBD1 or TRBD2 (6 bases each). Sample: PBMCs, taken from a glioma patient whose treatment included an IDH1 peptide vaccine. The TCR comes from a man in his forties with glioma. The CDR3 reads CASSESRGERPSYNEQFF. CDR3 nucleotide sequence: TGTGCCAGCAGTGAATCAAGGGGGGAGCGCCCTAGTTACAATGAGCAGTTCTTC.